This TCR beta chain was sequenced for a study of blood T cell repertoires in COVID-19. As for the study in general: The United States, Italy and Spain were the sources of the acute and convalescent COVID-19 samples. PBMCs, B-cell-depleted T cells, or T cells were the source of the cDNA or gDNA that made up the material.

Cohorts were assigned according to the clinical history that participants reported. V lost 0 bases and J 5 bases, leaving 10 bases between the germline ends. Germline V gene data show CDR1 as MNHEY and CDR2 as SVGAGI. The CDR3 covers 14 residues. Libraries were prepared by immunoSEQ multiplex PCR; TCRdb keeps only in-frame clonotypes and omits some of them. The data contain roughly 400,000 clones, 90% to 95% of them singletons. Input material: PBMCs or T cells enriched from blood (not recorded which). This chain uses TRBV6-5 with TRBJ2-5; D possibly corresponds to TRBD2 (5 bases). The sequence came from a woman aged 40 to 55 who had been exposed to COVID-19. CDR3 coding DNA: TGTGCCAGCAGTTACTCGAGGGTTCCCGAGACCCAGTACTTC. It is translated as CASSYSRVPETQYF.